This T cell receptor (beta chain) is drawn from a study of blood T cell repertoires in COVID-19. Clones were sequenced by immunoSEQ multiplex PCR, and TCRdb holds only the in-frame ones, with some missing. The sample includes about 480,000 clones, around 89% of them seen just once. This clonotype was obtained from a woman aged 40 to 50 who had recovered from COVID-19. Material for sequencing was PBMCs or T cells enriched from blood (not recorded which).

The CDR3 sequence: CASSPSVGGDTGELFF. CDR3 DNA: TGTGCCAGCAGCCCGTCGGTGGGGGGAGACACCGGGGAGCTGTTTTTT. The chain carries TRBV3-1 (or the pseudogene TRBV3-2) and TRBJ2-2; possible D gene TRBD2, 6 bases. V dropped 4 bases and J dropped 3 bases, with 15 bases sitting between them. CDR3 length equals 16 residues. Germline values: CDR1 LGHDT, CDR2 YNNKEL (reference sequence).